This T cell receptor (beta chain) was captured in a study of a mutant IDH1 vaccine in newly diagnosed glioma. Overall study findings and caveats: The authors found pseudoprogression apparently unrelated to changes in top peripheral T cell clonotypes.

CDR3 length: 14 amino acids. V was trimmed by 0 bases and J by 7 bases, leaving 9 bases between them. CDR1 and CDR2 from the germline V gene are SEHNR and FQNEAQ (reference sequence). Time point here: week 11, during vaccination. Topical imiquimod accompanied each vaccine dose, which consisted of 300 ug of mutant IDH1 20-mer peptide. This table comes from immunoSEQ multiplex PCR, and its TCRdb copy is limited to in-frame clones, with some not included. Altogether tens of thousands of clones are present, around 85% being singletons, with the ten largest covering around 8.2%. As to this clone: Its specificity is not known.

The receptor was isolated from a woman aged 50 to 60 with glioma. The sample was PBMCs, taken from a glioma patient whose treatment included an IDH1 peptide vaccine. V and J are TRBV7-9 and TRBJ1-4; D perhaps matches TRBD1 (5 bases). CDR3 bases: TGTGCCAGCAGCTTAGCGCAGGGCGGTGAAAAACTGTTTTTT. Amino acids: CASSLAQGGEKLFF. Complete variable domain (other parts from reference TRBV7-9 and TRBJ1-4): DTGVSQNPRHKITKRGQNVTFRCDPISEHNRLYWYRQTLGQGPEFLTYFQNEAQLEKSRLLSDRFSAERPKGSFSTLEIQRTEQGDSAMYLCASSLAQGGEKLFFGSGTQLSVL.